The T cell receptor beta chain under discussion was sequenced for a study of shared clonotypes between healthy human individuals. Several immunoSEQ plates held equal portions of the genomic DNA taken from each subset. Assay used: immunoSEQ multiplex PCR; TCRdb lists only in-frame clones, some missing. In the table there are a few hundred thousand clones, roughly 78% of which are singletons. Looked up from germline, CDR1 is SEHNR and CDR2 is FQNEAQ (reference sequence). With 4 bases removed from V and 3 bases from J, the gap between germline ends came to 7 bases. This CDR3 is built from 12 residues. This sequence originates from a woman between 40 and 55 years old in good health. Some clones in this sample may be carry-over from other donors' samples. This chain connects TRBV7-9 to TRBJ2-7, with D unclear. Material: PBMCs. The CDR3 DNA reads as TGTGCCAGCAGCTACATAGTCTACGAGCAGTACTTC. Translating gives CASSYIVYEQYF.